The 17 T cell receptor beta chains listed next were all sequenced from one sample in a study of regulatory T cells in long-lasting Graves disease. CDR3-region Arm-PCR and iRepertoire HTBI primers produced the TCR beta libraries. TCRdb independently ran MiXCR on the multiplex PCR reads; one entry per CDR3 protein. The data contain roughly 500,000 distinct CDR3 sequences, around a fifth of them singletons. Time point given: persistent/refractory GD, antithyroid drugs over 5 years with positive TRAb. RNA isolated from PBMCs was used to make the TCR library. The sample here was peripheral blood mononuclear cells (PBMCs), taken when the disease was refractory, from a patient treated with antithyroid drugs. The receptor source for this set is a female donor with Graves disease.

This clonotype was detected ten times or more. The gene calls are TRBV11-2 and TRBJ1-2, with a weak D call TRBD1 (6 bases). The V and J ends lost 5 bases and 4 bases respectively, with 17 bases between them. Germline V gene data show CDR1 as SGHAT and CDR2 as FQNNGV. This CDR3 contains 15 residues. The CDR3 DNA follows: TGTGCCAGCAGCCCCATACGGGGGCCCGTCTATGGCTACACCTTC. Encoded protein: CASSPIRGPVYGYTF.

This clonotype was counted many times. The rearrangement links TRBV28 to TRBJ2-7; possibly TRBD1 or TRBD2 for D (5 bases each). The V gene lost 5 bases and the J gene lost 7 bases, with 21 bases spanning the gap. Germline V gives CDR1 MDHEN, CDR2 SYDVKM. This CDR3 region has 15 residues. The CDR3 DNA sequence: TGTGCCAGCAGTCTGTGGGACGGGCGATTGGGAGAGCAGTACTTC. It codes for CASSLWDGRLGEQYF.

This clonotype has at least ten counts. The chain recombines TRBV11-2 with TRBJ2-5; 12 nucleotides align to TRBD2. Germline values: CDR1 SGHAT, CDR2 FQNNGV. This CDR3 is built from 17 residues. V trimming: 1 base; J trimming: 4 bases; junction bases outside the gene matches: 7. The CDR3 nucleotides are TGTGCCAGCAGCTTAGGACTAGCGGGAGAAATAGGAGAGACCCAGTACTTC. Its translation: CASSLGLAGEIGETQYF.

The chain carries TRBV7-9 and TRBJ2-2; 8 bases agree with TRBD1. CDR3 size: 15 residues. CDR1 is SEHNR, CDR2 FQNEAQ, per germline (reference sequence). The trim removed 6 bases at V and 2 bases at J, leaving 5 bases unmatched. CDR3 loop: CASRGDRTNTGELFF. The CDR3 nucleotides read TGTGCCAGCAGGGGGGACAGGACAAACACCGGGGAGCTGTTTTTT.

This clonotype was found many times. This sequence joins TRBV28 and TRBJ1-2, with 7 bases identical to TRBD1. Germline trimming cut 5 bases from V and 2 bases from J; bases unmatched to any gene: 14. Germline V gene lookup returns CDR1 MDHEN and CDR2 SYDVKM. The CDR3 has 17 residues. CDR3 nucleotide sequence: TGTGCCAGCAGTGGCCCCCGGGACAGTGCCCGAAACTATGGCTACACCTTC. It encodes CASSGPRDSARNYGYTF.

The rearrangement uses TRBV5-1 and TRBJ2-6; 7 bases are shared with TRBD2. V lost 4 bases to trimming and J lost 0 bases; unmatched junction nucleotides: 10. Per the germline V gene, CDR1 is SGHRS and CDR2 is YFSETQ. The CDR3 is made up of 18 amino acids. CDR3 sequence (DNA): TGCGCCAGCAGCGCCCCCCTGGGGGGGTACTCTGGGGCCAACGTCCTGACTTTC. Amino acid sequence: CASSAPLGGYSGANVLTF.

This clonotype came up many times. The rearrangement uses TRBV28 and TRBJ1-2; the match to TRBD1 covers 7 bases. The CDR3 spans 12 residues. Trimming cost V 7 bases and J 10 bases; bases outside gene matches: 9. Looked up from germline, CDR1 is MDHEN and CDR2 is SYDVKM. In DNA, the CDR3 is TGTGCCAGCACCAGGGAGCAGGGGGACTACACCTTC. Translated, it gives CASTREQGDYTF.

This clonotype was found a few times. The rearrangement uses TRBV29-1 and TRBJ1-4; 8 bases match TRBD1. CDR1 and CDR2 (germline): SQVTM, ANQGSEA. The CDR3 covers 15 residues. J gave up 2 bases and V 3 bases, and 5 bases lay outside the gene matches. The CDR3 sequence: CSVEEQGVTNEKLFF. In DNA, the CDR3 is TGCAGCGTTGAGGAACAGGGGGTTACTAATGAAAAACTGTTTTTT.

This chain connects TRBV30 to TRBJ1-2; D call uncertain. The CDR3 totals 9 residues. Trimming shortened V by 3 bases and J by 4 bases, and 0 bases separated the two germline ends. Germline CDR1 reads GTSNPN; CDR2 reads SVGIG (reference sequence). As DNA, the CDR3 is TGTGCCTGGAGCTATGGCTACACCTTC. This encodes CAWSYGYTF. Supplemented by reference TRBV30 and TRBJ1-2, the full variable domain reads SQTIHQWPATLVQPVGSPLSLECTVEGTSNPNLYWYRQAAGRGLQLLFYSVGIGQISSEVPQNLSASRPQDRQFILSSKKLLLSDSGFYLCAWSYGYTFGSGTRLTVV.

About this clonotype itself: This may be a read error: a much more frequent sequence differs by one nucleotide. The CDR3 does not end in the conserved phenylalanine or tryptophan, so this is likely a read error. The chain recombines TRBV15 with TRBJ2-7; 7 bases are shared with TRBD1. The trim removed 0 bases at V and 5 bases at J, leaving 4 bases unmatched. CDR1 is LNHNV, CDR2 YYDKDF, per germline (reference sequence). The CDR3 covers 14 residues. DNA of the CDR3: TGTGCCACCAGCAGAGAACTAGGGGGCGACGAGCAGTACTCC. Protein: CATSRELGGDEQYS.

The sample holds many counts of this clonotype. CDR3 amino acids: CASRTEGGNYGYTF. The CDR3 DNA reads TGTGCCAGCAGGACCGAGGGGGGGAACTATGGCTACACCTTC. The chain has TRBV5-6 and TRBJ1-2, with TRBD1 as a possible D gene (6 bases). CDR1 is SGHDT and CDR2 is YYEEEE in the germline V gene. The CDR3 is 14 residues long. With 5 bases removed from V and 2 bases from J, the gap between germline ends came to 13 bases.

This clonotype has at least ten counts. The chain recombines TRBV7-2 with TRBJ2-7, with unresolved D. Germline CDR1 and CDR2: SGHTA and FQGNSA. With 3 bases removed from V and 7 bases from J, the gap between germline ends came to 10 bases. The CDR3 has 12 amino acids. CDR3 sequence reads: CASSFGVQEQYF. In nucleotides, the CDR3 is TGTGCCAGCAGCTTCGGAGTTCAGGAGCAGTACTTC.

This clonotype was observed a few times. The chain joins TRBV6-1 to TRBJ1-5, with 9 bases lining up with TRBD1. The J segment lost 2 bases and the V segment lost 4 bases, leaving 6 bases of the junction unmatched. CDR1 and CDR2 from the germline V gene are MNHNS and SASEGT. This CDR3 region has 16 residues. The CDR3 DNA is TGTGCCAGCAGTGGCGAACAGGGGGCGCGCAATCAGCCCCAGCATTTT. Protein: CASSGEQGARNQPQHF.

The chain carries TRBV28 and TRBJ2-2, with 8 nucleotides matching TRBD2. The CDR3 totals 14 residues. The ends lost 10 bases at V and 4 bases at J; junction bases unmatched: 8. From germline, CDR1 is MDHEN and CDR2 SYDVKM. CDR3 sequence reads: CATTGGHATGELFF. The CDR3 bases are TGTGCCACCACGGGGGGGCATGCCACCGGGGAGCTGTTTTTT.

The V call is TRBV5-6, the J call TRBJ1-4; D gene unclear. There are 13 residues in the CDR3. Germline V gene sequence: CDR1 SGHDT, CDR2 YYEEEE. Trimming left V 0 bases short and J 6 bases short, with 6 bases between. The CDR3 DNA is TGTGCCAGCAGCTTGGGACCCGATGAAAAACTGTTTTTT. Its translation is CASSLGPDEKLFF.

The chain recombines TRBV3-1 with TRBJ2-4, with 9 positions matching TRBD2. V lost 4 bases and J lost 0; bases outside the gene matches: 16. Germline assignment: CDR1 LGHDT and CDR2 YNNKEL (reference sequence). The CDR3 totals 20 residues. CDR3 in amino acids: CASSPPHRELAGRAKNIQYF. The CDR3 nucleotides are TGTGCCAGCAGCCCCCCGCACCGGGAGCTAGCGGGAAGAGCCAAAAACATTCAGTACTTC.

CDR3 nucleotide sequence: TGTGCCAGCAGCCAGGGATATTACAGTAGAGACTCTGGAAACACCATATATTTT. As protein: CASSQGYYSRDSGNTIYF. The chain employs TRBV4-2 and TRBJ1-3; D unclear. This CDR3 is 18 amino acids long. V lost 3 bases and J lost 0, with 18 bases in between. In germline, CDR1 is LGHNA, CDR2 YNFKEQ.